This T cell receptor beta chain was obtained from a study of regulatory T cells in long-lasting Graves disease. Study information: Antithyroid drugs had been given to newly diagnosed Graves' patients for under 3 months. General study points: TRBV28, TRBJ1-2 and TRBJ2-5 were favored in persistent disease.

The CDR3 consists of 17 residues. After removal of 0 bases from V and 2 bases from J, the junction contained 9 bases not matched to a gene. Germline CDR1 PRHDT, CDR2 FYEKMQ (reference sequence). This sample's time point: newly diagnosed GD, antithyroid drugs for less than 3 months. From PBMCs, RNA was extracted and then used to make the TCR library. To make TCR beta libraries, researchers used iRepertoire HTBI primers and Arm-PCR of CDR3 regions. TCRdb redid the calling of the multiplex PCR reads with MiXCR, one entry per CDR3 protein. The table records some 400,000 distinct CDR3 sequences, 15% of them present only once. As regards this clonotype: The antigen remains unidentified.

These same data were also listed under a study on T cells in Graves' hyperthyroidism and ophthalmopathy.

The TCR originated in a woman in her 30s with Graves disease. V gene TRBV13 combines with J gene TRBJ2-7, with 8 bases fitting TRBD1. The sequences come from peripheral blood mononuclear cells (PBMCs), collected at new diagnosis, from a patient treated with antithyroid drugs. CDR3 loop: CASSLGVGDRITYEQYF. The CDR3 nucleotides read TGTGCCAGCAGCTTAGGGGTAGGGGACAGGATTACCTACGAGCAGTACTTC.